This TCR beta chain originates from a study of a mutant IDH1 vaccine in newly diagnosed glioma (dated by TCRdb to about 2021). As for the study more broadly: Vaccination was initiated 4-6 weeks after radiotherapy alone, or concurrently with temozolomide cycles in the chemotherapy-containing groups. Of the roughly 33 treated patients, about 62% were male and about 40% were female, and a mean age of 40.4 years was recorded. Prior to enrollment, standard therapy consisting of radiotherapy alone, temozolomide alone, or radiochemotherapy with temozolomide had been administered to patients, with the combination being received by most patients. Visit V12 was the week-35 safety follow-up and visit V13 was the week-47 end of study. Peripheral blood was collected at six visits: V03 (baseline), V05, V07, V10, V12 and V13. For exploratory analyses, longitudinal TCRB deep sequencing was carried out in roughly 23 treated patients wherever samples were available. Here is what the overall study found, with its caveats: Immune responses induced by the vaccine were seen in about 93% of patients across multiple MHC alleles. PBMC samples for TCRB deep sequencing were selected based on availability. Changes in the top peripheral T cell clonotypes picked up by TCRB sequencing did not appear to be linked to pseudoprogression. The authors stated that sample limitations prevented analyses of patient blood samples from being reproduced.

In the paper's terms, the time point label means: week 35, safety follow-up. A 20-mer mutant IDH1 peptide at 300 micrograms in Montanide made up each vaccine dose, which was injected subcutaneously together with topical imiquimod. Patients were given eight vaccinations, in weeks 1, 3, 5, 7, 11, 15, 19 and 23, which matched visits V03 through V10. Donors had newly diagnosed WHO grade 3 or 4 IDH1-mutant astrocytomas with loss of nuclear ATRX. The samples were drawn from NOA16, a multicentre, single-arm, open-label phase I trial in Germany that tested a mutant IDH1 peptide vaccine in humans for the first time. Genomic DNA for TCRB sequencing was extracted from EDTA blood using the DNeasy Blood and Tissue Kit. As encoded in the germline V gene, CDR1 is ENHRY while CDR2 is SYGVKD. Inclusive of the bounding cysteine and phenylalanine, the CDR3 is 15 residues long. The only DNA kept is the CDR3, 45 bases in frame from the first base. At the junction V is shortened by 10 bases and J by 3 bases; bases outside the gene matches: 11.

This clone was seen once. There is no known antigen for this receptor. The sample holds no much larger clone one base away, and base qualities are not on file. Receptor libraries were prepared by the immunoSEQ multiplex PCR assay. Following the manufacturer's protocol, the hsTCRB Kit was used to amplify rearranged TCR beta chain sequences. An Illumina MiSeq was used to sequence the TCRB libraries. The original pipeline was this. Demultiplexing, trimming and gene mapping were performed with the kit vendor's proprietary platform. What TCRdb holds here is the immuneACCESS table cut down to in-frame rearrangements. Part of the clones is not present; checked against another copy, under half of the missing clones reflect an unresolved V gene, and the others are unexplained. From that table come the V and J calls and clone size; the DNA was used to work out D and trimming. For this sample the table gives 30,000 or so clones, of which approximately 79% were detected only once. The top ten clones comprise about a tenth of the sample.

The V gene is TRBV10-3 and the J gene is TRBJ2-1; 8 central nucleotides agree with TRBD1. Sample: PBMCs, taken from a glioma patient whose treatment included an IDH1 peptide vaccine. The sequence came from a woman in her twenties or thirties with glioma. Some clones in this sample may be carry-over from other donors' samples. The CDR3 in this case is CATATGTGLYNEQFF. DNA sequence: TGTGCCACTGCCACCGGGACAGGCCTCTACAATGAGCAGTTCTTC.